The next 21 T cell receptor beta chains were all read from a single sample in a study of T cell repertoires in MIS-A myocarditis. The assay was immunoSEQ multiplex PCR, and TCRdb's table has in-frame clones only and misses some. The sample records more than 14,000 clones, around 70% being singletons. The sequenced sample was left ventricle heart tissue obtained at autopsy. These TCRs come from a man younger than 30 with fulminant myocarditis from multisystem inflammatory syndrome in adults (MIS-A) after COVID-19.

The chain couples TRBV3-1 (or the pseudogene TRBV3-2) to TRBJ1-2; 9 positions match TRBD1. The CDR3 extends over 16 amino acids. Looked up from germline, CDR1 is LGHDT and CDR2 is YNNKEL (reference sequence). Germline trimming cut 3 bases from V and 3 bases from J; bases unmatched to any gene: 8. CDR3 DNA sequence: TGTGCCAGCAGCCATGGCCCCGGGACAGGGTACTATGGCTACACCTTC. It translates to CASSHGPGTGYYGYTF.

The rearrangement uses TRBV7-2 and TRBJ2-7; TRBD1 agrees at 7 bases. Germline assignment: CDR1 SGHTA and CDR2 FQGNSA. The CDR3 is 15 amino acids. Germline trimming cut 4 bases from V and 0 bases from J; bases unmatched to any gene: 6. CDR3 sequence: CASSSTGIGSYEQYF. CDR3 bases: TGTGCCAGCAGCTCGACAGGGATCGGCTCCTACGAGCAGTACTTC.

This sequence joins TRBV6-6 and TRBJ1-1; D is unresolved. The germline V gene has CDR1 MNHNY and CDR2 SVGAGI (reference sequence). The CDR3 consists of 14 residues. V gave up 1 base and J gave up 1 base, with 7 bases separating them. The CDR3 DNA follows: TGTGCCAGCAGTTACTTCTCCGGGAACACTGAAGCTTTCTTT. It translates to CASSYFSGNTEAFF.

The CDR3: CASSEGRTHEKLFF. CDR3 sequence (DNA): TGTGCCAGCAGTGAAGGTCGGACGCACGAAAAACTGTTTTTT. The gene calls are TRBV6-1 and TRBJ1-4, with D unresolved. The V gene lost 1 base and the J gene lost 8 bases, with 11 bases spanning the gap. CDR3 length: 14 amino acids. The germline V gene has CDR1 MNHNS and CDR2 SASEGT.

The CDR3 here is CASSSWGGGAGETQYF. The DNA for the CDR3 is TGCGCCAGCAGCTCCTGGGGTGGAGGGGCGGGAGAGACCCAGTACTTC. The V and J genes are TRBV5-1 and TRBJ2-5; tentative D call: TRBD2 (6 bases). V was shortened by 3 bases and J by 4 bases, with 19 bases between the two germline ends. The CDR3 covers 16 residues. The germline V gene encodes CDR1 SGHRS and CDR2 YFSETQ.

The rearrangement joins TRBV6-4 to TRBJ2-6; no definite D call. This CDR3 comprises 12 residues. Germline CDR1 reads MRHNA; CDR2 reads SNTAGT. Trimming cost V 4 bases and J 3 bases, with 1 base left between them. CDR3: CASSGGANVLTF. The CDR3 DNA sequence: TGTGCCAGCAGTGGTGGGGCCAACGTCCTGACTTTC.

This clone is classed as medium-sized. The CDR3 nucleotides are TGTGCCAGCAGCTTGGGTCAGTACACTGAAGCTTTCTTT. Translating it yields CASSLGQYTEAFF. The chain recombines TRBV5-4 with TRBJ1-1; no reliable D call. The CDR3 runs to 13 residues. Per the germline V gene, CDR1 is SGHNT and CDR2 is YYREEE (reference sequence). Trimming took off 0 bases at V and 3 bases at J, with 6 bases between the two ends.

The V call is TRBV27, the J call TRBJ2-1; 13 nucleotides line up with TRBD2. Trimming removed 3 bases from V and 12 bases from J; junction bases left unmatched: 8. The CDR3 has 15 amino acids. Germline assignment: CDR1 MNHEY and CDR2 SMNVEV (reference sequence). The CDR3 region is CASSFQGLAGVRQFF. CDR3 DNA sequence: TGTGCCAGCAGTTTCCAAGGACTAGCGGGAGTAAGGCAGTTCTTC.

This chain connects TRBV30 to TRBJ2-1; D gene uncertain. Germline assignment: CDR1 GTSNPN and CDR2 SVGIG (reference sequence). Trimming removed 0 bases at V and 2 bases at J, with 11 bases between. The CDR3 runs 15 residues. The CDR3 sequence: CAWSVRVGPYNEQFF. CDR3 nucleotide sequence: TGTGCCTGGAGTGTACGTGTCGGCCCCTACAATGAGCAGTTCTTC.

This clone has just a few counts. This sequence joins TRBV2 and TRBJ1-1; D remains unclear. Germline lookup yields CDR1 SNHLY and CDR2 FYNNEI. The CDR3 has 12 amino acids. The V gene lost 2 bases and the J gene lost 4 bases, with 5 bases spanning the gap. CDR3 nucleotide sequence: TGTGCCAGCAGTGAAAGGAGCACTGAAGCTTTCTTT. Its translation: CASSERSTEAFF.

The J gene is TRBJ1-1, the V gene TRBV27; the D gene is possibly TRBD1 (5 bases). The CDR3 has 14 residues. Germline CDR1 reads MNHEY; CDR2 reads SMNVEV (reference sequence). V dropped 11 bases and J dropped 3 bases, with 19 bases sitting between them. This CDR3 reads CAVGANRRDTEAFF. In DNA, the CDR3 is TGTGCCGTCGGGGCTAATCGGAGAGACACTGAAGCTTTCTTT.

The gene calls are TRBV25-1 and TRBJ1-4, with no clear D. The CDR3 has 13 residues. Germline V gene lookup returns CDR1 MGHDK and CDR2 SYGVNS. The V and J ends lost 3 bases and 6 bases respectively, with 8 bases between them. This chain's CDR3 is CASSDRWDEKLFF. The CDR3 DNA is TGTGCCAGCAGTGACAGGTGGGATGAAAAACTGTTTTTT.

The chain joins TRBV28 to TRBJ2-5; 11 bases fit TRBD1. The germline V gene encodes CDR1 MDHEN and CDR2 SYDVKM. The CDR3 runs to 15 residues. V was clipped by 4 bases and J by 4 bases; unmatched bases: 5. The CDR3 sequence is CASSSRTGGLETQYF. The CDR3 nucleotides read TGTGCCAGCAGTTCCCGGACAGGGGGCTTAGAGACCCAGTACTTC.

The rearrangement joins TRBV6-5 to TRBJ2-1; D is unresolved. From germline, CDR1 is MNHEY and CDR2 SVGAGI. This CDR3 region has 15 residues. V lost 6 bases, J lost 0 bases, and 12 bases lay in between. This chain's CDR3 is CASRILLSSYNEQFF. Here the CDR3 DNA reads TGTGCCAGCAGGATCCTTTTGAGCTCCTACAATGAGCAGTTCTTC.

The chain couples TRBV12-3 or TRBV12-4 to TRBJ2-7; D remains unclear. V gave up 3 bases and J gave up 6 bases, with 6 bases separating them. This CDR3 has 11 amino acids. DNA of the CDR3: TGTGCCAGCAGTTTCTCAATCGAGCAGTACTTC. Translation gives CASSFSIEQYF.

Judged by abundance, this clone is medium-sized. The V call is TRBV27, the J call TRBJ1-2, with D uncertain. The CDR3 runs to 12 residues. The germline V and J ends were trimmed by 5 bases and 6 bases, with 10 bases remaining between them. Germline V lookup: CDR1 MNHEY, CDR2 SMNVEV (reference sequence). CDR3 region: CASSTRDHGYTF. In nucleotides, the CDR3 is TGTGCCAGCAGTACGAGGGATCATGGCTACACCTTC.

This rearrangement joins TRBV7-2 to TRBJ2-5; TRBD2 might be the D (6 bases). V was shortened by 8 bases and J by 1 base, with 14 bases between the two germline ends. The CDR3 is 14 residues long. CDR1 is SGHTA and CDR2 is FQGNSA in the germline V gene. CDR3 nucleotides: TGTGCCAGCTGCTACGGGGGTCTCCAAGAGACCCAGTACTTC. Translation gives CASCYGGLQETQYF.

CDR3 residues: CASSSLSGTGLGEQYF. The CDR3 coding sequence is TGTGCCAGCAGTTCGCTTTCCGGGACAGGGCTGGGCGAGCAGTACTTC. The J gene is TRBJ2-7, the V gene TRBV27, with TRBD1 matching over 9 bases. The ends lost 4 bases at V and 6 bases at J; junction bases unmatched: 13. In germline, CDR1 is MNHEY, CDR2 SMNVEV (reference sequence). The length of the CDR3 is 16 residues.

The chain joins TRBV25-1 to TRBJ1-2; D not resolved. The ends were cut back, 6 bases at V and 8 bases at J, with 16 bases in the middle. Germline CDR1 reads MGHDK; CDR2 reads SYGVNS. This CDR3 has 13 residues. CDR3 loop: CASSKGHGLGYTF. The CDR3 DNA reads as TGTGCCAGCAGCAAAGGGCACGGGTTGGGCTACACCTTC.

This clone was seen a few times. The identical CDR3 is also encoded by other nucleotide sequences in the sample. The genes are TRBV7-2 and TRBJ2-5; 7 positions match TRBD2. In germline, CDR1 is SGHTA, CDR2 FQGNSA. V lost 0 bases and J lost 5; bases outside the gene matches: 3. The CDR3 length is 14 residues. CDR3: CASSLARGSETQYF. DNA for the CDR3: TGTGCCAGCAGCTTAGCTCGCGGGAGTGAGACCCAGTACTTC.

The chain links TRBV7-8 to TRBJ2-1; possibly TRBD2 for D (6 bases). This CDR3 is built from 14 residues. The V end lost 7 bases, the J end lost 2 bases, and 12 bases lay between the germline ends. CDR1 and CDR2 from the germline V gene are SGHVS and FQNEAQ. The CDR3 bases are TGTGCCAGCACGAGAAGCGGGCCCTACAATGAGCAGTTCTTC. Translation: CASTRSGPYNEQFF.